The TCR beta chain described here comes from a study of shared clonotypes between healthy human individuals. General study points: In this cohort, only blood was sampled, and tissue repertoires likely differ.

A note on this clone: The antigen remains unidentified.

Method: immunoSEQ multiplex PCR; TCRdb's copy keeps in-frame clones and lacks some. Counted here are 800,000 or so clones, roughly 96% occurring once; the ten biggest clones make up under 0.3%. The junction had 15 bases not matched to a gene; V was cut back by 1 base and J by 4 bases. This CDR3 spans 19 amino acids. In germline, CDR1 is SGHVS, CDR2 FQNEAQ. The naive CD8 subset, CD45RO-negative cells positively selected for CCR7, excluded terminally differentiated effector memory CD45RA+ cells. The clonotype originates from a man aged 30 to 39 in good health. Sequenced input: naive CD8+ T cells sorted from blood. V usage is TRBV7-8 and J usage is TRBJ2-1; TRBD1 aligns across 8 bases. The chain's CDR3 is CASSLEPGGAPSAYNEQFF. The CDR3 DNA follows: TGTGCCAGCAGCTTAGAACCAGGGGGCGCCCCCTCTGCATACAATGAGCAGTTCTTC.